Presented here are 32 T cell receptor beta chains from one specimen sequenced in a study of blood T cells in healthy people across ages. Using a J-beta primer mix together with a sample-barcoded 5' primer, a second PCR was run for about 6 to 11 cycles. TCRdb re-called the 5' RACE reads through MiXCR, storing one row per CDR3 protein. This table has 1.5 million to 2 million distinct CDR3 sequences, under 30% appearing once. Sequencing was carried out using blood. The receptors stem from a woman in her 30s in good health.

This clonotype was recorded many times. The chain is built from TRBV2 and TRBJ2-1; 10 nucleotides line up with TRBD1. The V and J ends lost 11 bases and 4 bases, in that order; junction bases with no gene match: 5. The germline V gene encodes CDR1 SNHLY and CDR2 FYNNEI. CDR3 length equals 13 residues. CDR3 DNA: TGTGCCTTAAAGGGACAGGGGTACAATGAGCAGTTCTTC. Protein: CALKGQGYNEQFF.

The table lists this clonotype with a few counts. This chain joins TRBV29-1 and TRBJ1-2; a weak D match, TRBD1 (6 bases). The germline gives CDR1 SQVTM, CDR2 ANQGSEA. The germline V and J ends were trimmed by 3 bases and 6 bases, with 8 bases remaining between them. This CDR3 region has 11 residues. The CDR3 loop reads CSVDRGDGYTF. In nucleotides, the CDR3 is TGCAGCGTTGACAGGGGAGATGGCTACACCTTC.

The sample holds a few counts of this clonotype. This chain connects TRBV6-4 to TRBJ1-5; 8 bases fit TRBD1. This CDR3 is built from 16 residues. Germline CDR1 MRHNA, CDR2 SNTAGT. J was trimmed by 3 bases and V by 5 bases; bases with no gene match: 9. The CDR3 spells CASSLTDRGHNQPQHF. The CDR3 nucleotides are TGTGCCAGCAGTTTAACCGACAGGGGTCACAATCAGCCCCAGCATTTT.

The rearrangement uses TRBV5-1 and TRBJ1-2; 10 bases fit TRBD1. This CDR3 comprises 15 residues. CDR1 is SGHRS, CDR2 YFSETQ, per germline. The V segment lost 4 bases and the J segment 1 base; nucleotides outside the gene matches: 4. CDR3 sequence reads: CASSLRDRGNYGYTF. Here the CDR3 DNA reads TGCGCCAGCAGCCTCCGGGACAGGGGTAACTATGGCTACACCTTC. The whole variable domain, remainder taken from reference TRBV5-1 and TRBJ1-2, is KAGVTQTPRYLIKTRGQQVTLSCSPISGHRSVSWYQQTPGQGLQFLFEYFSETQRNKGNFPGRFSGRQFSNSRSEMNVSTLELGDSALYLCASSLRDRGNYGYTFGSGTRLTVV.

The table lists this clonotype with a few counts. At one of its ends the junction is not consistent with the germline gene, which may arise from a read error. The chain is built from TRBV12-3 or TRBV12-4 and TRBJ1-2; D might be TRBD1 (6 bases). The CDR3 spans 13 residues. The CDR3 sequence: CASRLGGAYGYTF. The CDR3 bases are TGTGCCAGCAGATTAGGGGGAGCCTATGGCTACACCTTC.

This clonotype appeared many times. The V and J genes are TRBV6-5 and TRBJ2-1; D is perhaps TRBD1 (5 bases). The V end lost 8 bases, the J end lost 5 bases, and 16 bases lay between the germline ends. Germline assignment: CDR1 MNHEY and CDR2 SVGAGI. This CDR3 comprises 14 residues. CDR3 amino acids: CASHQGLGNNEQFF. The CDR3 region has the DNA TGTGCCAGCCACCAGGGTTTAGGGAACAATGAGCAGTTCTTC.

This clonotype has only a few counts. V and J are TRBV29-1 and TRBJ2-5; D is ambiguous. Trimming shortened V by 6 bases and J by 5 bases, and 16 bases separated the two germline ends. The CDR3 extends over 13 amino acids. Germline CDR1 and CDR2: SQVTM and ANQGSEA. CDR3 sequence (DNA): TGCAGCGTAAGAGGCAGACTTATGGAGACCCAGTACTTC. Amino acid sequence: CSVRGRLMETQYF.

V and J are TRBV29-1 and TRBJ1-2, with a weak D call TRBD1 (5 bases). The CDR3 runs to 13 residues. Germline V gives CDR1 SQVTM, CDR2 ANQGSEA. CDR3 in DNA: TGCGCTTTCCCCCCCGGGACGGACTATGGCTACACCTTC. Its translation is CAFPPGTDYGYTF. Combining the CDR3 with reference TRBV29-1 and TRBJ1-2 gives the whole variable domain SAVISQKPSRDICQRGTSLTIQCQVDSQVTMMFWYRQQPGQSLTLIATANQGSEATYESGFVIDKFPISRPNLTFSTLTVSNMSPEDSSIYLCAFPPGTDYGYTFGSGTRLTVV.

This clonotype showed up many times. V usage is TRBV12-3 or TRBV12-4 and J usage is TRBJ2-7; 10 bases align to TRBD1. The CDR3 length is 14 residues. V trimming: 2 bases; J trimming: 5 bases; junction bases outside the gene matches: 3. CDR3 sequence (DNA): TGTGCCAGCAGTTTAAGACAGGGGGCCAACGAGCAGTACTTC. Translation: CASSLRQGANEQYF.

This clonotype was observed a few times. This may be a read error: a much more frequent sequence differs by one nucleotide. The chain is built from TRBV7-8 and TRBJ2-4; the match to TRBD1 covers 7 bases. Gene TRBJ2-7 matches the end of the DNA better, so the J call may be wrong. This CDR3 contains 13 residues. Germline lookup yields CDR1 SGHVS and CDR2 FQNEAQ. CDR3 nucleotide sequence: TGTGCCAGCAGCCACCAGACAGGGTACGAGCAGTACTTC. This encodes CASSHQTGYEQYF.

V gene TRBV12-3 or TRBV12-4 combines with J gene TRBJ1-2; TRBD1 aligns across 8 bases. The V gene end was trimmed by 6 bases and the J gene end by 9 bases; junction bases not matched to a gene: 21. The CDR3 is made up of 17 amino acids. The CDR3 is CASSPAPDRGSARSYTF. In DNA, the CDR3 is TGTGCCAGCAGCCCTGCCCCTGACAGGGGATCGGCTCGCAGCTACACCTTC.

The chain recombines TRBV14 with TRBJ2-7; TRBD1 or TRBD2 may be the D gene (5 bases each). Deletions cut 2 bases from V and 1 base from J, with 15 bases between. This CDR3 comprises 16 residues. CDR1 and CDR2 from the germline V gene are SGHDN and FVKESK. CDR3: CASSQPFGTLSYEQYF. For the CDR3, the DNA is TGTGCCAGCAGCCAACCCTTTGGGACCTTATCCTACGAGCAGTACTTC. The full variable domain, in which reference TRBV14 and TRBJ2-7 provide the parts outside the CDR3, is EAGVTQFPSHSVIEKGQTVTLRCDPISGHDNLYWYRRVMGKEIKFLLHFVKESKQDESGMPNNRFLAERTGGTYSTLKVQPAELEDSGVYFCASSQPFGTLSYEQYFGPGTRLTVT.

The chain links TRBV6-1 to TRBJ1-6; D unresolved. The CDR3 length is 16 residues. Germline CDR1 is MNHNS and CDR2 is SASEGT. V was cut by 5 bases and J by 9 bases, with 20 bases left in between. CDR3 bases: TGTGCCAGCAGTCGCCGGGCCGTGAAAGGGCCTTCACCCCTCCACTTT. This sequence encodes CASSRRAVKGPSPLHF.

This sequence joins TRBV19 and TRBJ1-2; tentatively, D is TRBD1 (5 bases). Trimming removed 1 base from V and 4 bases from J, with 10 bases in between. The CDR3 totals 14 residues. The germline V gene encodes CDR1 LNHDA and CDR2 SQIVND (reference sequence). In DNA, the CDR3 is TGTGCCAGTAGTATAGTTCGACAGACCTATGGCTACACCTTC. Translated, it gives CASSIVRQTYGYTF.

A word on this clonotype: No conserved phenylalanine or tryptophan ends this CDR3, so it is likely a read error. The chain has TRBV20-1 and TRBJ2-7; D is perhaps TRBD2 (6 bases). There are 14 residues in the CDR3. Germline loops: CDR1 DFQATT, CDR2 SNEGSKA (reference sequence). The germline V and J ends were trimmed by 3 bases and 2 bases, with 14 bases remaining between them. The CDR3 is CSASLGGRPYEQYL. Here the CDR3 DNA reads TGCAGTGCTAGTCTCGGAGGGCGGCCCTACGAGCAGTACTTA.

This clonotype was seen a handful of times. The chain links TRBV9 to TRBJ2-3; D is unresolved. The length of the CDR3 is 15 residues. Germline CDR1 reads SGDLS; CDR2 reads YYNGEE. V gave up 4 bases and J gave up 2 bases, with 14 bases separating them. The CDR3 loop is CASSPWTAFTDTQYF. In nucleotides, the CDR3 is TGTGCCAGCAGCCCCTGGACGGCTTTCACAGATACGCAGTATTTT.

This rearrangement joins TRBV5-6 to TRBJ2-1; 8 bases map to TRBD1. The length of the CDR3 is 18 residues. V lost 3 bases to trimming and J lost 5 bases; unmatched junction nucleotides: 16. CDR1 SGHDT and CDR2 YYEEEE come from the germline V gene. The CDR3 here is CASSSYVPRDRSDNEQFF. The DNA of the CDR3 is TGTGCCAGCAGCTCATATGTCCCCCGGGACAGGTCAGACAATGAGCAGTTCTTC.

This clonotype has more than one count but fewer than ten. The V call is TRBV5-1, the J call TRBJ2-2; 10 positions agree with TRBD2. The V gene's germline CDR1 is SGHRS and CDR2 YFSETQ. The CDR3 runs 15 residues. With 5 bases clipped from V and 4 bases from J, the junction kept 5 bases outside the gene matches. The CDR3 DNA sequence: TGCGCCAGCAGATTAGCGGGAGGTACCACCGGGGAGCTGTTTTTT. Protein sequence: CASRLAGGTTGELFF.

The sample holds a few counts of this clonotype. V gene TRBV6-6 combines with J gene TRBJ1-2; 11 nucleotides line up with TRBD1. The CDR3 has 16 residues. The junction had 5 bases not matched to a gene; V was cut back by 5 bases and J by 0 bases. Germline CDR1 is MNHNY and CDR2 is SVGAGI (reference sequence). The CDR3 spells CASSRTGGLTNYGYTF. CDR3 in DNA: TGTGCCAGCAGTCGGACAGGGGGCCTCACTAACTATGGCTACACCTTC.

The chain couples TRBV20-1 to TRBJ1-6; the D gene is possibly TRBD1 (5 bases). The V end was cut by 6 bases, the J end by 10 bases, with 22 bases between. Germline assignment: CDR1 DFQATT and CDR2 SNEGSKA (reference sequence). This CDR3 region has 15 residues. The CDR3 DNA sequence: TGCAGTGCCCGGGGGGACGAGGGAAGGGAATCACCCCTCCACTTT. It translates to CSARGDEGRESPLHF.

This clonotype was recorded a few times. The DNA of the CDR3 is TGTGCCAGCAGCGTGACCATCTCGGATACGCAGTATTTT. This encodes CASSVTISDTQYF. This chain links TRBV5-6 with TRBJ2-3; D remains unclear. The V gene lost 4 bases and the J gene lost 6 bases, with 12 bases spanning the gap. Germline loops: CDR1 SGHDT, CDR2 YYEEEE. The CDR3 extends over 13 amino acids. Based on the CDR3 plus reference TRBV5-6 and TRBJ2-3, the full variable domain is DAGVTQSPTHLIKTRGQQVTLRCSPKSGHDTVSWYQQALGQGPQFIFQYYEEEERQRGNFPDRFSGHQFPNYSSELNVNALLLGDSALYLCASSVTISDTQYFGPGTRLTVL.

This clonotype was counted between two and nine times. This chain joins TRBV18 and TRBJ1-1, with D unclear. From germline, CDR1 is KGHSH and CDR2 LQKENI. The length of the CDR3 is 14 residues. Trimming took off 8 bases at V and 1 base at J, with 14 bases between the two ends. The CDR3 here is CASLLNSRNTEAFF. The CDR3 nucleotides read TGTGCCAGCCTCCTCAACAGCCGGAACACTGAAGCTTTCTTT. Supplemented by reference TRBV18 and TRBJ1-1, the full variable domain reads NAGVMQNPRHLVRRRGQEARLRCSPMKGHSHVYWYRQLPEEGLKFMVYLQKENIIDESGMPKERFSAEFPKEGPSILRIQQVVRGDSAAYFCASLLNSRNTEAFFGQGTRLTVV.

This clonotype was detected only a few times. DNA for the CDR3: TGCAGTGCTAGTCGGACAGTTAGCAATCAGCCCCAGCATTTT. Its protein product is CSASRTVSNQPQHF. This chain links TRBV20-1 with TRBJ1-5; D may be TRBD1 (6 bases). Germline CDR1 reads DFQATT; CDR2 reads SNEGSKA (reference sequence). The CDR3 is 14 residues long. With 3 bases removed from V and 0 bases from J, the gap between germline ends came to 9 bases.

In this sample, this clonotype turned up a few times. Just one base apart from a much larger clone, this may be a read error. The chain carries TRBV7-9 and TRBJ2-7; 10 bases fit TRBD2. The CDR3 is 16 amino acids. Germline CDR1 is SEHNR and CDR2 is FQNEAQ (reference sequence). CDR3 sequence (DNA): TGTGCCAGCAGCGCCATCCTAGCGGGGGATTCCTACAAGCAGTACTTC. Protein: CASSAILAGDSYKQYF.

The rearrangement joins TRBV2 to TRBJ2-3; D not certain. The CDR3 totals 10 residues. CDR1 SNHLY and CDR2 FYNNEI come from the germline V gene. Trimming took off 3 bases at V and 9 bases at J, with 4 bases between the two ends. The CDR3 bases are TGTGCCAGCAGTGAGTGGACGCAGTATTTT. Its translation: CASSEWTQYF. Combining the CDR3 with reference TRBV2 and TRBJ2-3 gives the whole variable domain EPEVTQTPSHQVTQMGQEVILRCVPISNHLYFYWYRQILGQKVEFLVSFYNNEISEKSEIFDDQFSVERPDGSNFTLKIRSTKLEDSAMYFCASSEWTQYFGPGTRLTVL.

This clonotype was detected only a few times. This chain joins TRBV29-1 and TRBJ1-6; TRBD1 agrees at 7 bases. Unmatched junction bases numbered 7, after V lost 3 bases and J lost 8 bases. Germline V gives CDR1 SQVTM, CDR2 ANQGSEA. The CDR3 runs 14 residues. The CDR3 DNA reads TGCAGCGTTGACTCGGGACAGTCGGATTCACCCCTCCACTTT. The encoded protein is CSVDSGQSDSPLHF. The whole variable domain, filled in from reference TRBV29-1 and TRBJ1-6, reads SAVISQKPSRDICQRGTSLTIQCQVDSQVTMMFWYRQQPGQSLTLIATANQGSEATYESGFVIDKFPISRPNLTFSTLTVSNMSPEDSSIYLCSVDSGQSDSPLHFGNGTRLTVT.

The rearrangement links TRBV15 to TRBJ2-7, with 10 bases fitting TRBD2. V lost 5 bases and J lost 3; bases outside the gene matches: 7. Germline V CDR1 and CDR2: LNHNV, YYDKDF (reference sequence). This CDR3 contains 15 residues. CDR3 bases: TGTGCCACCAGCGGGAGGACTAGCGGCTTCTACGAGCAGTACTTC. Amino acids: CATSGRTSGFYEQYF.

Regarding this clonotype: A read error is possible here, since a much larger clone lies one base away. The chain combines TRBV5-1 with TRBJ2-5, with D perhaps TRBD1 (6 bases). Looked up from germline, CDR1 is SGHRS and CDR2 is YFSETQ. The CDR3 contains 15 residues. The CDR3 sequence is CASTTILGTTETLYF. In nucleotides, the CDR3 is TGCGCCAGCACCACAATCCTCGGGACAACAGAGACCCTGTACTTC.

This clonotype was seen only a few times. The genes are TRBV7-2 and TRBJ2-1; 11 bases match TRBD2. V gave up 5 bases and J gave up 1 base; unmatched junction bases: 4. CDR3 length: 16 amino acids. Germline assignment: CDR1 SGHTA and CDR2 FQGNSA. The CDR3 reads CASSKGLAESYNEQFF. CDR3 in DNA: TGTGCCAGCAGCAAGGGACTAGCGGAGTCCTACAATGAGCAGTTCTTC.

This clonotype was found once. The chain carries TRBV7-9 and TRBJ2-7; TRBD2 might be the D (6 bases). The germline V gene encodes CDR1 SEHNR and CDR2 FQNEAQ (reference sequence). The CDR3 has 16 residues. Trimming shortened V by 5 bases and J by 5 bases, and 22 bases separated the two germline ends. The CDR3 here is CASSPRAGSSFNEQYF. CDR3 coding DNA: TGTGCCAGCAGCCCCCGGGCGGGATCGTCTTTCAACGAGCAGTACTTC.

This clonotype was seen only a few times. The chain combines TRBV28 with TRBJ2-3; 12 nucleotides match TRBD2. Germline values: CDR1 MDHEN, CDR2 SYDVKM. Trimming took 4 bases from V and 3 from J; bases not matched to a gene: 8. This CDR3 comprises 17 residues. CDR3 amino acids: CASSSPRLAGDTDTQYF. The CDR3 DNA reads TGTGCCAGCAGTTCCCCCCGACTAGCGGGGGATACAGATACGCAGTATTTT.

This clonotype came up a few times. The chain joins TRBV12-3 or TRBV12-4 to TRBJ2-7; TRBD2 matches 12 bases. The CDR3 is made up of 14 amino acids. The junction had 4 bases not matched to a gene; V was cut back by 5 bases and J by 5 bases. DNA for the CDR3: TGTGCCAGCAGTCGAACTAGCGGGAGGCACGAGCAGTACTTC. This translates into CASSRTSGRHEQYF.